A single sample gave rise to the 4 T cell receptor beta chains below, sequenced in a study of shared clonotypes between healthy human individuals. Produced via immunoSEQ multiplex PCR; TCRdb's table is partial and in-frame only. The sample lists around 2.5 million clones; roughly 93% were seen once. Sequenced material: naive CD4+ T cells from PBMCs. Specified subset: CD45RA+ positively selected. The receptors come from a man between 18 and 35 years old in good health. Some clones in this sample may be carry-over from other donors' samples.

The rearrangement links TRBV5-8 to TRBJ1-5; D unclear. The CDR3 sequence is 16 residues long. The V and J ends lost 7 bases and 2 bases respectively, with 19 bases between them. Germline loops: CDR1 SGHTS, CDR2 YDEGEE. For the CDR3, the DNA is TGTGCCAGCCCCATAAGATCCTTCTGGGGCAATCAGCCCCAGCATTTT. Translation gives CASPIRSFWGNQPQHF.

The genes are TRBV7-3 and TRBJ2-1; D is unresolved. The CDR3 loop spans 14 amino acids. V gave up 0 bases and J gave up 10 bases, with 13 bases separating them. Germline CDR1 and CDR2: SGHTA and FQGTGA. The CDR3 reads CASSLTGRGGEQFF. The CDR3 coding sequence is TGTGCCAGCAGCTTAACCGGTAGAGGTGGAGAGCAGTTCTTC. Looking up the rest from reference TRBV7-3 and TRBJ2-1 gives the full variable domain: GAGVSQTPSNKVTEKGKYVELRCDPISGHTALYWYRQSLGQGPEFLIYFQGTGAADDSGLPNDRFFAVRPEGSVSTLKIQRTERGDSAVYLCASSLTGRGGEQFFGPGTRLTVL.

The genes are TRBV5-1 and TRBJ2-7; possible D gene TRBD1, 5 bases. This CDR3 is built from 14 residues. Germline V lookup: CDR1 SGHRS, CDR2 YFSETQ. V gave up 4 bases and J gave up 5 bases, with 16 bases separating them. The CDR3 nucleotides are TGCGCCAGCAGCCGAGCCGGGCAGGGCCACGAGCAGTACTTC. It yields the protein CASSRAGQGHEQYF.

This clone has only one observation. The CDR3 region is CASSRGTGPFNTQYF. CDR3 nucleotides: TGTGCCAGCAGCCGCGGGACTGGGCCATTCAATACGCAGTATTTT. The rearrangement links TRBV7-2 to TRBJ2-3; perhaps TRBD2 as D (6 bases). The CDR3 runs 15 residues. V lost 5 bases and J 7 bases, leaving 19 bases between the germline ends. The germline CDR1 and CDR2 sequences are SGHTA and FQGNSA.